The present entry profiles one T cell receptor (beta chain) with its context. The data belong to a study of cytomegalovirus exposure and HLA in healthy donors. The PCR employed 60 Vbeta primers together with 13 Jbeta primers. The data were produced by immunoSEQ multiplex PCR, yet TCRdb's version contains in-frame clones alone and is incomplete. Found here are about 130,000 clones, 70% to 80% of them singletons; the top ten hold roughly 3%. The material sequenced was PBMCs. The sequence derives from a man between 25 and 39 years old in good health and CMV-seronegative.

CDR3 residues: CASSSSGGTEAFF. The CDR3 region has the DNA TGTGCCAGCAGCTCCTCAGGGGGAACTGAAGCTTTCTTT. The V gene is TRBV7-9, the J gene TRBJ1-1; 7 positions match TRBD1. CDR1 and CDR2 from the germline V gene are SEHNR and FQNEAQ (reference sequence). The CDR3 consists of 13 residues. The junction had 4 bases not matched to a gene; V was cut back by 4 bases and J by 5 bases.